One T cell receptor (beta chain) is described in this entry. These data are taken from a study of shared clonotypes between healthy human individuals. Some clones are missing from TCRdb's copy, which holds only in-frame ones; the method was immunoSEQ multiplex PCR. The sample records 980,000 or so clones, 60% to 85% being singletons. Looked up from germline, CDR1 is SGHRS and CDR2 is YFSETQ. Between the trimmed V and J ends, which lost 0 bases and 4 bases, there was a span of 10 bases. The CDR3 covers 14 residues. The sequenced material came from memory CD4+ T cells sorted from blood. Subset described: CD45RA-negative fraction. This TCR was recovered from a man between 18 and 29 years old in good health. V is TRBV5-1 and J is TRBJ2-5; D is undetermined. In nucleotides, the CDR3 is TGCGCCAGCAGCTTGGCAACAGCGCCAGAGACCCAGTACTTC. Encoded protein: CASSLATAPETQYF.